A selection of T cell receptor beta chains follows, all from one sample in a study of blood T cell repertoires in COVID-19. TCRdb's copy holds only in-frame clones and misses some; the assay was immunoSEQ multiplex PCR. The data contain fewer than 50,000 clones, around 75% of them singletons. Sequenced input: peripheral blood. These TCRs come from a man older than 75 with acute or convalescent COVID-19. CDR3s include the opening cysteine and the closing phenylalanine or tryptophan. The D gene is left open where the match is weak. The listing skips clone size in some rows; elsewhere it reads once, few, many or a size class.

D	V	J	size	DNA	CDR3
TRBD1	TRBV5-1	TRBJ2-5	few	TGCGCCAGCAGCGCAAGCCCGGGACAGGGAGGGGAGACCCAGTACTTC	CASSASPGQGGETQYF
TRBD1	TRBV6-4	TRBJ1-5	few	TGTGCCAGCAGCCCCGGGACAGGGGGACTGGGGCAGCCCCAGCATTTT	CASSPGTGGLGQPQHF
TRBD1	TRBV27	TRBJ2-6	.	TGTGCCAGCAGTTTATTGGCAGGGGGCGTATTCTCTGGGGCCAACGTCCTGACTTTC	CASSLLAGGVFSGANVLTF
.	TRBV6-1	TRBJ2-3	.	TGTGCCAGCAGTGGTTCAGGCAGGGTACGCAGTCCCACAGATACGCAGTATTTT	CASSGSGRVRSPTDTQYF
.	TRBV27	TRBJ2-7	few	TGTGCCAGCAGTCCCGGAGACTTCCTCTCCTACGAGCAGTACTTC	CASSPGDFLSYEQYF
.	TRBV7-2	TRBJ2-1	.	TGTGCCAGCACCTTGACTCACTCCTACAATGAGCAGTTCTTC	CASTLTHSYNEQFF
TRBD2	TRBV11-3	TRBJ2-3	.	TGTGCCAGCAGCTTAGGGACTAGCGGCACAGATACGCAGTATTTT	CASSLGTSGTDTQYF
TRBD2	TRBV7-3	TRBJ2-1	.	TGTGCCAGCAGAGGACTAGCGGGAGCCAATGAGCAGTTCTTC	CASRGLAGANEQFF
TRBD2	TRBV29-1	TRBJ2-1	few	TGCAGCGTAACTAGCGGGAGCTCCTACAATGAGCAGTTCTTC	CSVTSGSSYNEQFF
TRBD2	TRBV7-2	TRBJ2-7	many	TGTGCCAGCAGCTTAGGATTGGGACTAGAACACGAGCAGTACTTC	CASSLGLGLEHEQYF
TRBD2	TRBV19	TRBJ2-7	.	TGTGCCAGTAAGGCTGGGGCTAGCGGGAGCTACGAGCAGTACTTC	CASKAGASGSYEQYF
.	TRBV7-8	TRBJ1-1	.	TGTGCCAGCAGCACTAACACTGAAGCTTTCTTT	CASSTNTEAFF
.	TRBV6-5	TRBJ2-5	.	TGTGCCAGCAGTTCCGGACTACTCCAAGAGACCCAGTACTTC	CASSSGLLQETQYF
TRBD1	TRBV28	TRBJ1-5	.	TGTGCCAGCATCACAGGGGGCCTAAGCAATCAGCCCCAGCATTTT	CASITGGLSNQPQHF
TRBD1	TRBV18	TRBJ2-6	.	TGTGCCAGCTCACCAGCGGGACAGGGGTCTGGGGCCAACGTCCTGACTTTC	CASSPAGQGSGANVLTF
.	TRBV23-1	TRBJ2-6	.	TGCGCCAGCAGTCAACAGGGCCTCTCTCTCGGGGCCAACGTCCTGACTTTC	CASSQQGLSLGANVLTF
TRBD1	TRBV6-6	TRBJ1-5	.	TGTGCCAGCAGTTACCCCGGACAGGGAAATCAGCCCCAGCATTTT	CASSYPGQGNQPQHF
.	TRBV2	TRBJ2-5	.	TGTGCCAGCAGTGCCCACAGGACGCGGGAGACCCAGTACTTC	CASSAHRTRETQYF
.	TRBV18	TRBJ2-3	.	TGTGCCAGCTCCGTTTCCCCCACAGATACGCAGTATTTT	CASSVSPTDTQYF
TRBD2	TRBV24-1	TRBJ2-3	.	TGTGCCACCAGTGACCCCGGGACTAGCGTGGATACGCAGTATTTT	CATSDPGTSVDTQYF
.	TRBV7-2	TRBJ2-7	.	TGTGCCAGCAGCTTAACTAGCTACGAGCAGTACTTC	CASSLTSYEQYF
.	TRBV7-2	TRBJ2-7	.	TGTGCCAGCAGCTTAGATTTTTCAACCGGGACTCCTGATTTC	CASSLDFSTGTPDF
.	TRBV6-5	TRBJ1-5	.	TGTGCCAGCAGTTACCTTAATAGCAATCAGCCCCAGCATTTT	CASSYLNSNQPQHF
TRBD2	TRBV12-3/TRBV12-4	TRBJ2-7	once	TGTGCCAGCAGAATAGCGGGTTCCCACGAGCAGTACTTC	CASRIAGSHEQYF
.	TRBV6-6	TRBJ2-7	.	TGTGCCAGCAGCCTCCTGGGCCAGGCTCCCTACGAGCAGTACTTC	CASSLLGQAPYEQYF
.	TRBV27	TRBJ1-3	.	TGTGCCAGCACCTCCCTGGGGGCATCTGGAAACACCATATATTTT	CASTSLGASGNTIYF
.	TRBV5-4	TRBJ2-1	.	TGTGCCAGCAGCTACTTGGGAGCGGGTGAGCAGTTCTTC	CASSYLGAGEQFF